The 3 T cell receptor beta chains presented below share a single source sample, sequenced in a study of response to subunit inactivated influenza vaccine. TCRdb redid the calling of the RT-PCR reads with MiXCR, one entry per CDR3 protein. The sample consists of 800,000 or so distinct CDR3 sequences, less than 25% of them appearing once. This specimen was PBMCs from blood, taken roughly 5 days after vaccination. The receptors come from a man between 50 and 59 years old who received an inactivated influenza vaccine.

This clonotype showed up just a few times. The chain uses TRBV6-2 or TRBV6-3 and TRBJ2-2, with a possible D match to TRBD2 (6 bases). V lost 6 bases and J lost 4, with 12 bases in between. The length of the CDR3 is 14 residues. The germline V gene encodes CDR1 MNHEY and CDR2 SVGEGT. The CDR3 loop reads CASSSWGVTGELFF. The CDR3 nucleotides are TGTGCCAGCAGCTCCTGGGGGGTCACCGGGGAGCTGTTTTTT.

This clonotype was picked up a small number of times. This rearrangement joins TRBV20-1 to TRBJ2-5; D gene uncertain. Trimming removed 5 bases from V and 4 bases from J, with 11 bases in between. The germline CDR1 and CDR2 sequences are DFQATT and SNEGSKA (reference sequence). This CDR3 is 12 amino acids long. The CDR3 DNA reads TGCAGTGCTTTTATTACGGGAGAGACCCAGTACTTC. Translated: CSAFITGETQYF.

The CDR3: CAISEIGGSRETQYF. In nucleotides, the CDR3 is TGTGCCATCAGTGAGATCGGGGGAAGTCGAGAGACCCAGTACTTC. This sequence joins TRBV10-3 and TRBJ2-5; maybe TRBD2 (6 bases). The CDR3 contains 15 residues. Trimming removed 2 bases at V and 4 bases at J, with 14 bases between. Germline loops: CDR1 ENHRY, CDR2 SYGVKD.